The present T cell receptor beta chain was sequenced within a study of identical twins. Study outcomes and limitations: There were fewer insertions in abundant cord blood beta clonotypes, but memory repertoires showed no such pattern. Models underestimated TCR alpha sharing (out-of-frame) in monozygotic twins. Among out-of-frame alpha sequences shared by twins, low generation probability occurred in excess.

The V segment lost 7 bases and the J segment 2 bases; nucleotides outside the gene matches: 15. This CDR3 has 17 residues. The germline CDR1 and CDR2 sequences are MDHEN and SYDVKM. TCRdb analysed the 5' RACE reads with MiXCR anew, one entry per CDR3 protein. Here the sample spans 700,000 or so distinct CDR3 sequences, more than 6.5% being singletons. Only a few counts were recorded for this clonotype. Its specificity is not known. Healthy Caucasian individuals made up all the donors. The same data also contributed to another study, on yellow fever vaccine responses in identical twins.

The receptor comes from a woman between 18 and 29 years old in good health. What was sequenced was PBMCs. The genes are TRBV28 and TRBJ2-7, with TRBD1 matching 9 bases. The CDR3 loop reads CASTLRGRDRDPYEQYF. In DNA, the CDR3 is TGTGCCAGCACTCTCAGGGGTCGGGACAGGGACCCCTACGAGCAGTACTTC.